These T cell receptor beta chains were read from a single sample in a study of T cell changes during pregnancy in multiple sclerosis. Generated by immunoSEQ multiplex PCR, the TCRdb table keeps only in-frame clones and is missing some. Here the sample spans about 68,000 clones, roughly 89% being singletons. This sample comprised peripheral blood, obtained in the second trimester of pregnancy. These TCRs come from a female donor with multiple sclerosis, enrolled in a pregnancy study. Each CDR3 is given without its conserved first and last residue.

length	V	J	CDR3
12	TRBV19	TRBJ1-1	ASRSQEGYTEAF
13	TRBV7-8	TRBJ2-7	ASSSRIGLEYEQY
12	TRBV11-2	TRBJ1-2	ASSLDIANYGYT
12	TRBV5-6	TRBJ1-6	ASSLVQRNSPLH
13	TRBV5-1	TRBJ1-1	ASSSRDSRGTEAF
13	TRBV2	TRBJ1-1	AIERDRGLVPEAF
13	TRBV5-4	TRBJ1-2	ASSLRTGANYGYT
13	TRBV18	TRBJ2-3	ASSPPSRSTDTQY
13	TRBV2	TRBJ2-1	ASRKQDSSYNEQF
12	TRBV9	TRBJ2-1	ATARVTAYNEQF
13	TRBV21-1	TRBJ1-2	ASSTWDRESYGYT
14	TRBV27	TRBJ1-5	ASSLSRTGADQPQH
16	TRBV14	TRBJ2-1	ASSHNPFRGSTYNEQF
13	TRBV11-2	TRBJ2-5	ASSLGGTEEETQY
12	TRBV2	TRBJ1-4	ASTRTATNEKLF
14	TRBV4-2	TRBJ1-6	ASSLGTAPYNSPLH
13	TRBV14	TRBJ2-5	ASSQDLAGKETQY
13	TRBV4-3	TRBJ1-5	ASSQVWGGSQPQH
14	TRBV19	TRBJ2-6	ASTIRPGFGANVLT
16	TRBV2	TRBJ2-1	ASSVVAGGPYSYNEQF
15	TRBV28	TRBJ2-3	ASSLWRGDGGTDTQY
11	TRBV27	TRBJ1-5	ATRGSPRGPQH
13	TRBV6-1	TRBJ2-7	ASSESLESPYEQY
9	TRBV29-1	TRBJ2-3	SVVRGDTQY
13	TRBV6-5	TRBJ1-6	ASSYSQVLSSPLH
13	TRBV18	TRBJ2-5	ASSPIRAYQETQY
11	TRBV13	TRBJ2-5	ASSGRIRETQY
13	TRBV9	TRBJ2-5	ASSVGSGGLETQY
10	TRBV12-5	TRBJ2-1	ASGLDRDEQF
11	TRBV7-8	TRBJ1-5	ASSLAGFQPQH
11	TRBV7-8	TRBJ2-1	ASSLSGNNEQF
13	TRBV6-1	TRBJ1-5	ASSEEGGGPQPQH
13	TRBV27	TRBJ2-5	ASSFSGGELETQY
14	TRBV21-1	TRBJ2-7	ASSKEGRGLSYEQY
12	TRBV7-2	TRBJ1-2	ASSLATGNYGYT
12	TRBV4-2	TRBJ1-1	ASSREQGDTEAF
13	TRBV4-3	TRBJ1-4	ASSPTGRENEKLF
12	TRBV12-5	TRBJ1-1	ASGSRTGNTEAF
14	TRBV5-1	TRBJ2-3	ASGLAGLSGTDTQY
12	TRBV15	TRBJ2-1	ATSTPGGGNEQF
11	TRBV19	TRBJ2-1	ASTLGGAAEQF
14	TRBV11-2	TRBJ1-3	ASSLPGQGAGNTIY
16	TRBV18	TRBJ2-4	ASSPQLRTGGFKNIQY
14	TRBV19	TRBJ2-3	ASSIRLAGGLDTQY
13	TRBV9	TRBJ2-7	ASSVAGLKTYEQY
12	TRBV6-1	TRBJ1-1	ASSAEPGGTEAF
11	TRBV5-1	TRBJ1-1	ASREQGGTEAF
11	TRBV7-9	TRBJ1-2	ASSLAGTGVIT
17	TRBV19	TRBJ2-4	ASSIEGGGSKVSKNIQY
10	TRBV2	TRBJ2-5	ASNLEVGEQY